Shown below are 22 T cell receptor beta chains from a single sample sequenced in a study of blood T cell repertoires in COVID-19. Produced via immunoSEQ multiplex PCR; TCRdb's table is partial and in-frame only. Of fewer than 40,000 clones in the sample, roughly 78% were seen once. The sequencing input was peripheral blood. The receptors originated from an elderly man with active or convalescent COVID-19.

The V and J genes are TRBV18 and TRBJ2-7, with 7 bases lining up with TRBD1. This CDR3 region has 14 residues. After removal of 5 bases from V and 2 bases from J, the junction contained 6 bases not matched to a gene. Germline values: CDR1 KGHSH, CDR2 LQKENI. Here the CDR3 DNA reads TGTGCCAGCTCAACTCCGGGACAGACCTACGAGCAGTACTTC. Translation gives CASSTPGQTYEQYF.

In this sample, this clone turned up a few times. The V call is TRBV7-2, the J call TRBJ2-1; no firm D call. V lost 6 bases to trimming and J lost 10 bases, with 10 bases between them. The CDR3 consists of 11 residues. Looked up from germline, CDR1 is SGHTA and CDR2 is FQGNSA. The CDR3 sequence is CASSQFGEQFF. The CDR3 DNA reads TGTGCCAGCAGTCAATTCGGGGAGCAGTTCTTC.

The chain links TRBV4-1 to TRBJ2-1; 11 nucleotides align to TRBD2. The V segment lost 2 bases and the J segment 8 bases; nucleotides outside the gene matches: 8. This CDR3 has 16 residues. The germline V gene has CDR1 MGHRA and CDR2 YSYEKL. The CDR3 DNA reads TGCGCCAGCAGCCAACTTAGCGGGAGGGCCGTCTATGAGCAGTTCTTC. Translating gives CASSQLSGRAVYEQFF.

V and J are TRBV13 and TRBJ2-5; the match to TRBD1 covers 7 bases. Germline assignment: CDR1 PRHDT and CDR2 FYEKMQ (reference sequence). With 4 bases clipped from V and 2 bases from J, the junction kept 4 bases outside the gene matches. The CDR3 loop spans 14 amino acids. CDR3 DNA: TGTGCCAGCAGCTCAAGGGACAGACAAGAGACCCAGTACTTC. Protein product: CASSSRDRQETQYF.

This chain joins TRBV10-3 and TRBJ2-3, with 10 nucleotides matching TRBD2. The CDR3 is made up of 15 amino acids. CDR1 is ENHRY and CDR2 is SYGVKD in the germline V gene. V trimming: 3 bases; J trimming: 4 bases; junction bases outside the gene matches: 4. The CDR3 reads CAISDPSGSSDTQYF. CDR3 nucleotide sequence: TGTGCCATCAGTGACCCTAGCGGGAGTTCAGATACGCAGTATTTT.

The chain links TRBV9 to TRBJ1-3; D perhaps matches TRBD1 (6 bases). V lost 2 bases to trimming and J lost 2 bases, with 11 bases between them. This CDR3 comprises 15 residues. Germline V gene data show CDR1 as SGDLS and CDR2 as YYNGEE. CDR3 nucleotide sequence: TGTGCCAGCAGCGTGCGGGGGGACACTGGAAACACCATATATTTT. Translating gives CASSVRGDTGNTIYF.

CDR3 in DNA: TGTGCCAGCAGCCCCCAGACTAGCGGGGGCTACACAGATACGCAGTATTTT. Translation: CASSPQTSGGYTDTQYF. The J gene is TRBJ2-3, the V gene TRBV7-3, with 12 bases matching TRBD2. V lost 5 bases, J lost 2 bases, and 8 bases stayed unmatched. The CDR3 spans 17 residues. The germline V gene encodes CDR1 SGHTA and CDR2 FQGTGA. Filled out from reference TRBV7-3 and TRBJ2-3, the complete variable domain reads GAGVSQTPSNKVTEKGKYVELRCDPISGHTALYWYRQSLGQGPEFLIYFQGTGAADDSGLPNDRFFAVRPEGSVSTLKIQRTERGDSAVYLCASSPQTSGGYTDTQYFGPGTRLTVL.

Of note for this clone: Germline is not matched at one junction end, which may reflect a read error. V gene TRBV12-5 combines with J gene TRBJ1-1; D may be TRBD1 (5 bases). Germline V gives CDR1 LGHNT, CDR2 FRNRAP. The CDR3 is made up of 14 amino acids. CDR3 sequence: CASCFQGLNTEAFF. CDR3 DNA sequence: TGTGCTAGTTGTTTTCAGGGATTGAACACTGAAGCTTTCTTT.

This chain joins TRBV4-1 and TRBJ2-6; perhaps TRBD2 as D (5 bases). The CDR3 extends over 17 amino acids. Trimming removed 1 base from V and 0 bases from J, with 10 bases in between. Germline loops: CDR1 MGHRA, CDR2 YSYEKL. The CDR3 nucleotides are TGCGCCAGCAGCCAAGTTCGGGGTAACTCTGGGGCCAACGTCCTGACTTTC. Residues: CASSQVRGNSGANVLTF.

The gene calls are TRBV11-2 and TRBJ1-2; D is uncertain. V was cut by 1 base and J by 3 bases, with 9 bases left in between. This CDR3 is built from 14 residues. Per the germline V gene, CDR1 is SGHAT and CDR2 is FQNNGV. CDR3 DNA: TGTGCCAGCAGCTTAGTTCCAGATTACTATGGCTACACCTTC. Amino acids: CASSLVPDYYGYTF.

The chain uses TRBV6-1 and TRBJ2-3, with TRBD2 matching over 15 bases. Germline loops: CDR1 MNHNS, CDR2 SASEGT. The CDR3 runs to 17 residues. Losses at the gene ends were 4 bases for V and 4 bases for J; bases not matched to a gene: 6. CDR3 bases: TGTGCCAGCAGTGCCGGACTAGCGGGAGGGGGCGCAGATACGCAGTATTTT. Translated, it gives CASSAGLAGGGADTQYF.

The genes are TRBV6-1 and TRBJ1-5; 9 positions agree with TRBD1. Germline V CDR1 and CDR2: MNHNS, SASEGT. The V segment lost 0 bases and the J segment 4 bases; nucleotides outside the gene matches: 7. The CDR3 runs 17 residues. CDR3 in amino acids: CASSEAGGQGGNQPQHF. For the CDR3, the DNA is TGTGCCAGCAGTGAAGCGGGGGGACAGGGTGGGAATCAGCCCCAGCATTTT.

This clone was seen only a few times. The J gene is TRBJ1-4, the V gene TRBV7-2; TRBD1 agrees at 9 bases. Trimming took 6 bases from V and 8 from J; bases not matched to a gene: 7. The CDR3 sequence is 14 residues long. Germline CDR1 reads SGHTA; CDR2 reads FQGNSA. CDR3 amino acids: CASREQGAGEKLFF. The CDR3 DNA reads as TGTGCCAGCAGGGAACAGGGGGCAGGGGAAAAACTGTTTTTT.

The chain is built from TRBV7-6 and TRBJ2-7, with 8 bases fitting TRBD1. The CDR3 is 15 residues long. The V gene end was trimmed by 5 bases and the J gene end by 2 bases; junction bases not matched to a gene: 8. Germline CDR1 reads SGHVS; CDR2 reads FNYEAQ. CDR3 DNA: TGTGCCAGCAGCCCCTCGACAGGGGACGCCTACGAGCAGTACTTC. Its translation: CASSPSTGDAYEQYF.

This clone was counted once. The rearrangement joins TRBV7-2 to TRBJ2-7; no clear D gene. Germline values: CDR1 SGHTA, CDR2 FQGNSA. The CDR3 is made up of 15 amino acids. Deletions cut 5 bases from V and 4 bases from J, with 18 bases between. The CDR3 sequence is CASSILQGGVYEQYF. As DNA, the CDR3 is TGTGCCAGCAGCATACTCCAAGGCGGAGTTTACGAGCAGTACTTC.

The rearrangement uses TRBV29-1 and TRBJ2-1, with no clear D. The V gene lost 7 bases and the J gene lost 15 bases, with 16 bases spanning the gap. This CDR3 has 10 residues. Germline V gene sequence: CDR1 SQVTM, CDR2 ANQGSEA. The CDR3 bases are TGCAGCGGCTGGCCTGCCCGCTCGTTCTTC. Protein sequence: CSGWPARSFF.

The J gene is TRBJ2-5, the V gene TRBV7-8, with 8 bases matching TRBD1. V shed 1 base, J shed 4 bases, and the junction held 5 bases outside the gene matches. This CDR3 has 15 residues. Germline V gene lookup returns CDR1 SGHVS and CDR2 FQNEAQ. CDR3 loop: CASSLDPGGPETQYF. CDR3 nucleotide sequence: TGTGCCAGCAGCTTAGATCCAGGGGGCCCAGAGACCCAGTACTTC.

The chain recombines TRBV7-2 with TRBJ2-3; 7 bases fit TRBD2. CDR1 is SGHTA, CDR2 FQGNSA, per germline. Trimming removed 5 bases from V and 3 bases from J; junction bases left unmatched: 5. The CDR3 loop spans 14 amino acids. The CDR3 nucleotides are TGTGCCAGCAGCACCGGACTAGTTACAGATACGCAGTATTTT. Translating gives CASSTGLVTDTQYF.

The J gene is TRBJ2-2, the V gene TRBV2; 9 positions match TRBD1. Germline lookup yields CDR1 SNHLY and CDR2 FYNNEI. V gave up 0 bases and J gave up 5 bases; unmatched junction bases: 7. CDR3 length: 17 residues. As DNA, the CDR3 is TGTGCCAGCAGTGAAGCGCACGGGACAGGGACGACCGGGGAGCTGTTTTTT. Protein sequence: CASSEAHGTGTTGELFF.

CDR3 DNA: TGTGCCAGCAGCTCGGGACTAGCGGGAGCTGAGCAGTTCTTC. Amino acids: CASSSGLAGAEQFF. V usage is TRBV7-2 and J usage is TRBJ2-1; 14 positions match TRBD2. The germline V gene encodes CDR1 SGHTA and CDR2 FQGNSA. With V trimmed by 4 bases and J by 9 bases, 2 bases remained unmatched. The length of the CDR3 is 14 residues.

The chain couples TRBV6-2 or TRBV6-3 to TRBJ2-3; the D is unclear. The CDR3 has 11 amino acids. Germline CDR1 is MNHEY and CDR2 is SVGEGT. Trimming shortened V by 5 bases and J by 6 bases, and 6 bases separated the two germline ends. In nucleotides, the CDR3 is TGTGCCAGCAGTCAGGTCGATACGCAGTATTTT. Protein: CASSQVDTQYF.

V usage is TRBV19 and J usage is TRBJ2-5; 13 bases agree with TRBD2. Losses at the gene ends were 6 bases for V and 5 bases for J; bases not matched to a gene: 3. This CDR3 is built from 14 residues. Looked up from germline, CDR1 is LNHDA and CDR2 is SQIVND (reference sequence). This chain's CDR3 is CASSGLAGVETQYF. The CDR3 DNA reads TGTGCCAGTAGCGGACTAGCGGGAGTGGAGACCCAGTACTTC.